This TCR beta chain came from a study of T cell repertoires in cytomegalovirus infection. Overall study: Alongside well-studied HLA-B-restricted CMV epitopes, recently identified HLA-C-restricted CMV epitopes were also used.

A single record per CDR3 protein comes from TCRdb applying MiXCR to the reads. The table shows over 250,000 distinct CDR3 sequences, with less than 25% occurring only once. Points from the study as a whole: Adding up the frequency of public TCR beta families identified people who carried CMV plus the relevant HLA. HLA-C-restricted, CMV-specific TCR beta clonotypes were dominant ex vivo.

Germline assignment: CDR1 SGDLS and CDR2 YYNGEE. This CDR3 has 12 residues. Trimming cost V 8 bases and J 1 base, with 9 bases left between them. This clonotype has just a few counts. Its specificity is unknown. The origin of this receptor is a human donor in good health (CMV status not recorded). Some clones in this sample may be carry-over from other donors' samples. The sequencing used cultured PBMCs, collected from culture after CMV antigen stimulation. The rearrangement uses TRBV9 and TRBJ1-1, with D unclear. The CDR3 loop is CASGRSNTEAFF. Here the CDR3 DNA reads TGTGCCAGTGGCAGATCGAACACTGAAGCTTTCTTT.